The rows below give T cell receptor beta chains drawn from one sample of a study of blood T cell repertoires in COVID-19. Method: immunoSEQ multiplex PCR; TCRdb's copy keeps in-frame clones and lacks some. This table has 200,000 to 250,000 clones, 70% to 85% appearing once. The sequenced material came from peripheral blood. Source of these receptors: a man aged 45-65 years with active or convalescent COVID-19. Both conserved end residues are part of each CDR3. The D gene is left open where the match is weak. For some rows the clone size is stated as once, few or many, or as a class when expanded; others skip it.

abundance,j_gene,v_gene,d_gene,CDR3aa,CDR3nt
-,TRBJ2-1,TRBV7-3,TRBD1,CASSSTGTGGNEQFF,TGTGCCAGCAGCTCGACCGGGACAGGGGGCAATGAGCAGTTCTTC
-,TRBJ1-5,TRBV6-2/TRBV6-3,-,CASSLDSSRPQHF,TGTGCCAGCAGCCTCGACAGCTCTCGGCCCCAGCATTTT
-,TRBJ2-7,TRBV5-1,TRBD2,CASSLGLALYEQYF,TGCGCCAGCAGCCTAGGACTAGCGCTATACGAGCAGTACTTC
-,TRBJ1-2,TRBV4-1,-,CASSQGPTTVGYTF,TGCGCCAGCAGCCAAGGCCCGACGACAGTAGGCTACACCTTC
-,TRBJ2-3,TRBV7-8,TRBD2,CASSLGLAGTDTQYF,TGTGCCAGCAGCTTAGGACTAGCGGGGACAGATACGCAGTATTTT
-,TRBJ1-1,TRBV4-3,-,CASSQDGRDTEAFF,TGCGCCAGCAGCCAAGATGGCAGGGACACTGAAGCTTTCTTT
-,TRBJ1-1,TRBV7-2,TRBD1,CASSLEGGTGRLEAFF,TGTGCCAGCAGCTTAGAGGGGGGGACAGGCCGTCTTGAAGCTTTCTTT
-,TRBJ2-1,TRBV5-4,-,CASSLMTGDNEQFF,TGTGCCAGCAGCTTAATGACGGGGGACAATGAGCAGTTCTTC
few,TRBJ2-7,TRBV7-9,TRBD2,CASSSHRGGAPYEQYF,TGTGCCAGCAGTTCGCACCGGGGGGGGGCCCCCTACGAGCAGTACTTC
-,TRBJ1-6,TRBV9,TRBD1,CASSVTDRGAVSPLHF,TGTGCCAGCAGCGTTACCGACAGGGGTGCAGTTTCACCCCTCCACTTT
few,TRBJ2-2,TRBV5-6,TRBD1,CASSLGFGQGALDTGELFF,TGTGCCAGCAGCTTGGGGTTCGGACAGGGGGCCTTGGACACCGGGGAGCTGTTTTTT
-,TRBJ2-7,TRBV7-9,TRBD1,CASSGGTGGVYEQYF,TGTGCCAGCAGCGGGGGGACAGGGGGCGTGTACGAGCAGTACTTC
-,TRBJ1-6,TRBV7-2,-,CASSLVGPGALSSPLHF,TGTGCCAGCAGCTTAGTTGGCCCAGGGGCTCTTTCTTCACCCCTCCACTTT
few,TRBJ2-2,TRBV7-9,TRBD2,CASSLTSGRAGTGELFF,TGTGCCAGCAGCTTAACTAGCGGGAGGGCCGGAACCGGGGAGCTGTTTTTT
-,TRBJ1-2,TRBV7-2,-,CASSSSSGLGYGYTF,TGTGCCAGCAGCTCTTCCTCGGGACTGGGCTATGGCTACACCTTC
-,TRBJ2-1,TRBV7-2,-,CASSLGMVYNEQFF,TGTGCCAGCAGCCTCGGTATGGTCTACAATGAGCAGTTCTTC
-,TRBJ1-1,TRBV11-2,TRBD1,CASSPGTGRIPMNTEAFF,TGTGCCAGCAGCCCGGGGACAGGGCGAATACCAATGAACACTGAAGCTTTCTTT
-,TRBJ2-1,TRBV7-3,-,CASSLNAGSLYNEQFF,TGTGCCAGCAGCTTAAATGCGGGATCCCTCTACAATGAGCAGTTCTTC
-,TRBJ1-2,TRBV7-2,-,CASSQALAVRGGGYTF,TGTGCCAGCAGCCAAGCCCTAGCGGTCAGGGGAGGTGGCTACACCTTC
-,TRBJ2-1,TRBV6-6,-,CASSRSFTGIEQFF,TGTGCCAGCAGTCGATCTTTTACAGGGATTGAGCAGTTCTTC
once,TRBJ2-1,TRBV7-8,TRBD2,CASSFRLAGENEQFF,TGTGCCAGCAGCTTCAGACTAGCGGGAGAAAATGAGCAGTTCTTC
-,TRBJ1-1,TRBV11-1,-,CASSFTRGNTEAFF,TGTGCCAGCAGCTTCACAAGAGGGAACACTGAAGCTTTCTTT
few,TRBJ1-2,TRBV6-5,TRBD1,CASRDQGAANYGYTF,TGTGCCAGCAGGGATCAGGGGGCCGCTAACTATGGCTACACCTTC
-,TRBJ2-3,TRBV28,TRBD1,CASSDTGVSSTDTQYF,TGTGCCAGCAGCGATACAGGGGTTTCTAGCACAGATACGCAGTATTTT
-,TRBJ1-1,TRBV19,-,CASNLRGVNTEAFF,TGTGCCAGTAACCTTCGGGGAGTGAACACTGAAGCTTTCTTT
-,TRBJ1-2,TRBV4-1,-,CASSQGEGDGYTF,TGCGCCAGCAGCCAAGGCGAGGGGGATGGCTACACCTTC
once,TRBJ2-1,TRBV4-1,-,CASSPRGGFYNEQFF,TGCGCCAGCAGCCCCCGTGGGGGCTTCTACAATGAGCAGTTCTTC
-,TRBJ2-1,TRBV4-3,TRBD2,CASSQGASGIYEQFF,TGCGCCAGCAGCCAAGGTGCTAGCGGGATCTATGAGCAGTTCTTC
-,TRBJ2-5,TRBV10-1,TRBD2,CASSELAGLGKETQYF,TGCGCCAGCAGTGAGCTAGCGGGATTAGGGAAAGAGACCCAGTACTTC
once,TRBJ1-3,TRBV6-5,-,CASTMSSGNTIYF,TGTGCCAGCACCATGAGCTCTGGAAACACCATATATTTT
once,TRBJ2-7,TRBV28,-,CASSQGASYEQYF,TGTGCCAGCAGCCAGGGCGCCTCCTACGAGCAGTACTTC
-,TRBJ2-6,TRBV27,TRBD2,CASSLGEGFGANVLTF,TGTGCCAGCAGCCTGGGGGAGGGATTTGGGGCCAACGTCCTGACTTTC
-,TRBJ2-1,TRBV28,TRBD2,CASSHGEQRDLLANEQFF,TGTGCCAGCAGCCACGGAGAGCAACGGGACTTACTAGCGAATGAGCAGTTCTTC
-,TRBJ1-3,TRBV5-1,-,CASSLVAGASGNTIYF,TGCGCCAGCAGCTTGGTTGCAGGGGCGTCTGGAAACACCATATATTTT
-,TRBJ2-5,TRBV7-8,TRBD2,CASNPGGLASETQYF,TGTGCCAGCAACCCTGGGGGACTAGCGTCGGAGACCCAGTACTTC
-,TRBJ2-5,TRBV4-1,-,CASSRQGLETQYF,TGCGCCAGCAGCCGTCAGGGGCTGGAGACCCAGTACTTC
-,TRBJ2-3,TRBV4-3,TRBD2,CASSQVLAASTDTQYF,TGCGCCAGCAGCCAAGTACTAGCGGCTAGCACAGATACGCAGTATTTT
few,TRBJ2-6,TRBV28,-,CASGPAGHSGANVLTF,TGTGCCAGCGGCCCAGCGGGACACTCTGGGGCCAACGTCCTGACTTTC
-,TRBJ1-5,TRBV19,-,CASSPTYFSNQPQHF,TGTGCCAGTAGCCCGACATACTTTAGCAATCAGCCCCAGCATTTT
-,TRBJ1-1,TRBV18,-,CASSPLRQGGNTEAFF,TGTGCCAGCTCACCGCTCCGGCAGGGAGGGAACACTGAAGCTTTCTTT
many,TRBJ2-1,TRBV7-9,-,CASSSAGVNYEQFF,TGTGCCAGCAGCTCCGCAGGGGTTAACTATGAGCAGTTCTTC
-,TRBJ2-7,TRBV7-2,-,CASSLFPGGREQYF,TGTGCCAGCAGCTTATTTCCCGGTGGTCGCGAGCAGTACTTC
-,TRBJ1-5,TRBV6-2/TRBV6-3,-,CASSKTSGNQPQHF,TGTGCCAGCAGTAAAACGTCAGGCAATCAGCCCCAGCATTTT
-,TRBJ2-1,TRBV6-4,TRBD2,CASSDRGAGDYNEQFF,TGTGCCAGCAGTGATAGGGGAGCGGGGGACTACAATGAGCAGTTCTTC
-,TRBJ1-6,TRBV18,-,CASSPESGGNSPLHF,TGTGCCAGCTCACCTGAGTCGGGGGGTAATTCACCCCTCCACTTT
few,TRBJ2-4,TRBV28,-,CASSLFRGKNIQYF,TGTGCCAGCAGTTTATTCAGGGGTAAAAACATTCAGTACTTC
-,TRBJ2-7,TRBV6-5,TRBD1,CASRSGQGFAWEQYF,TGTGCCAGCAGGAGTGGACAGGGGTTTGCGTGGGAGCAGTACTTC
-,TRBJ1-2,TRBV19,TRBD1,CASSARQGLYTF,TGTGCCAGTAGTGCTCGACAGGGGCTCTACACCTTC
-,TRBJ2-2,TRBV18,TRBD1,CASSPGIRDRGTGELFF,TGTGCCAGCTCACCAGGGATCCGGGACAGGGGAACCGGGGAGCTGTTTTTT
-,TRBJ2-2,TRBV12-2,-,CASRSIVGGDRGHHGELFF,TGTGCAAGTCGCAGTATAGTCGGCGGGGACAGGGGACATCACGGGGAGCTGTTTTTT
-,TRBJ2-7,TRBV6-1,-,CASSERRDRVFYEQYF,TGTGCCAGCAGTGAAAGGCGGGACAGAGTTTTCTACGAGCAGTACTTC
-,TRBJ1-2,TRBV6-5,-,CASSSQGLGGYTF,TGTGCCAGCAGTTCACAGGGTCTCGGGGGCTACACCTTC
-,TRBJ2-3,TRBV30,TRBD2,CAWSKGTSGRGSTDTQYF,TGTGCCTGGAGTAAGGGGACTAGCGGGAGAGGTAGCACAGATACGCAGTATTTT
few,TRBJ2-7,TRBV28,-,CASTTLSPPEQYF,TGTGCCAGCACCACTCTTAGCCCCCCCGAGCAGTACTTC
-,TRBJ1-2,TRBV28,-,CASSFFGIQGRWRNYGYTF,TGTGCCAGCAGTTTTTTTGGCATTCAGGGGCGATGGAGGAACTATGGCTACACCTTC
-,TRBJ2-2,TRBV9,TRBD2,CASSVASGNTGELFF,TGTGCCAGCAGCGTGGCTAGCGGTAACACCGGGGAGCTGTTTTTT
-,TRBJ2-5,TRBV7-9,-,CASSSFEYRVQETQYF,TGTGCCAGCAGCTCTTTCGAATACAGGGTGCAAGAGACCCAGTACTTC
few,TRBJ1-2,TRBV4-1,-,CASSPRLINGYTF,TGCGCCAGCAGCCCCAGGCTAATAAATGGCTACACCTTC
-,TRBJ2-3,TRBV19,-,CATRDWTDLDTQYF,TGTGCCACCCGGGACTGGACGGATCTGGATACGCAGTATTTT